The rows below give T cell receptor beta chains drawn from one sample of a study of T-cell memory formation after mild COVID-19. TCRdb reprocessed the 5' RACE reads via MiXCR and lists one record per CDR3 protein. The sample has about 560,000 distinct CDR3 sequences; approximately 19% are singletons. The specimen sequenced was PBMCs or a T cell subset sorted from them (not recorded which). The receptors derive from an adult woman who had mild COVID-19 (a few samples of this study predate the infection). Cell type and time point are not known. Each CDR3 is given with its conserved first and last residue. Some rows mark clone size as missing; the rest say once, few, many or name a class of expanded clone.

many TRBV20-1 CRGQGGPGEAFF
NA TRBV7-9 CASSLGPGQGIYGYTF
few TRBV20-1 CSARVGGWGVGSETQYF
few TRBV11-2 CASSLDPDRGYNEQFF
few TRBV5-5 CASSYDTLGSGNTIYF
NA TRBV20-1 CSAAWTENTEAFF
NA TRBV19 CASSIDSQGYASNEKLFF
few TRBV12-3/TRBV12-4 CASSFGLAGLQETQYF
few TRBV7-9 CASSWERDNFLEADTQYF
many TRBV20-1 CSAGDRGLIETQYF
NA TRBV6-5 CASRAGGRMNTEAFF
NA TRBV28 CASSLYLQGDGYTF
NA TRBV24-1 CATSDPGLNEQFF
few TRBV7-9 CASSLAQGAVTDTQYF
NA TRBV14 CASSRQGAQDTQYF
once TRBV19 CASSIVVFRGTEAFF
NA TRBV5-1 CASSWDEREGSYEQYF